The 31 T cell receptor beta chains below were found in one sample sequenced in a study of long-term antiretroviral therapy in people with HIV. They ran version v3.0 of the immunoSEQ assay at survey level. Method: immunoSEQ multiplex PCR; TCRdb's copy keeps in-frame clones and lacks some. The repertoire holds 20,000 to 25,000 clones, with about 81% as singletons. Material: unsorted PBMCs, obtained 1.5 years after starting antiretroviral therapy. Receptor source: a young man with HIV.

The genes are TRBV30 and TRBJ2-7; 9 positions agree with TRBD1. Germline CDR1 is GTSNPN and CDR2 is SVGIG (reference sequence). The V and J ends lost 1 base and 0 bases, in that order; junction bases with no gene match: 4. This CDR3 contains 15 residues. The CDR3 nucleotides read TGTGCCTGGAGTGCTCGGACAGGGGTCTCCTACGAGCAGTACTTC. Its protein product is CAWSARTGVSYEQYF.

The CDR3 nucleotides read TGTGCCAGTAGTATAGGACAGGGAGGCAATCAGCCCCAGCATTTT. Translation: CASSIGQGGNQPQHF. The gene calls are TRBV19 and TRBJ1-5; 7 nucleotides align to TRBD1. The V segment lost 1 base and the J segment 2 bases; nucleotides outside the gene matches: 2. The CDR3 covers 15 residues. From germline, CDR1 is LNHDA and CDR2 SQIVND (reference sequence).

V usage is TRBV25-1 and J usage is TRBJ2-3, with 7 bases fitting TRBD2. This CDR3 comprises 13 residues. Looked up from germline, CDR1 is MGHDK and CDR2 is SYGVNS. After removal of 6 bases from V and 5 bases from J, the junction contained 5 bases not matched to a gene. CDR3 coding DNA: TGTGCCAGCAGGCGGGGGACCCTAGATACGCAGTATTTT. This codes for CASRRGTLDTQYF.

The chain links TRBV4-3 to TRBJ2-7, with D hard to call. The CDR3 totals 17 residues. V lost 0 bases and J 0 bases, leaving 15 bases between the germline ends. Per germline, CDR1 LGHNA and CDR2 YSLEER. This chain's CDR3 is CASSQEIPGLSSYEQYF. The DNA for the CDR3 is TGCGCCAGCAGCCAAGAAATACCGGGCTTAAGCTCCTACGAGCAGTACTTC.

This clone was seen only once. The chain recombines TRBV30 with TRBJ2-7; D possibly matches TRBD1 or TRBD2 (7 bases each). Germline CDR1 GTSNPN, CDR2 SVGIG (reference sequence). CDR3 size: 20 residues. V was shortened by 0 bases and J by 2 bases, with 29 bases between the two germline ends. The CDR3: CAWSVQAADLMGGTAYEQYF. CDR3 nucleotides: TGTGCCTGGAGTGTACAGGCGGCGGATCTGATGGGGGGGACAGCCTACGAGCAGTACTTC.

The genes are TRBV20-1 and TRBJ1-1; D not resolved. Trimming pared 0 bases from V and 9 bases from J, leaving 8 bases between. Germline CDR1 is DFQATT and CDR2 is SNEGSKA (reference sequence). The CDR3 is made up of 11 amino acids. This CDR3 is CSARDYPQAFF. CDR3 DNA sequence: TGCAGTGCTAGAGATTATCCTCAAGCTTTCTTT.

The rearrangement links TRBV18 to TRBJ2-3; unclear D gene. The CDR3 extends over 14 amino acids. Trimming took 2 bases from V and 0 from J, leaving 6 bases between them. Germline V gene lookup returns CDR1 KGHSH and CDR2 LQKENI. CDR3 protein: CASSPTGSTDTQYF. In nucleotides, the CDR3 is TGTGCCAGCTCACCAACGGGTAGCACAGATACGCAGTATTTT.

For the CDR3, the DNA is TGTGCCAGCAGCTTTCGAACAACGGGACAGGGAACAGATACGCAGTATTTT. Residues: CASSFRTTGQGTDTQYF. The V and J genes are TRBV5-8 and TRBJ2-3; 9 positions match TRBD1. The CDR3 is made up of 17 amino acids. CDR1 is SGHTS and CDR2 is YDEGEE in the germline V gene. The V segment lost 2 bases and the J segment 3 bases; nucleotides outside the gene matches: 10.

The V gene is TRBV4-3, the J gene TRBJ2-1, with 8 bases fitting TRBD2. Germline V gene sequence: CDR1 LGHNA, CDR2 YSLEER. The CDR3 has 14 residues. The J segment lost 5 bases and the V segment lost 3 bases, leaving 3 bases of the junction unmatched. This chain's CDR3 is CASSQLLADNEQFF. In nucleotides, the CDR3 is TGCGCCAGCAGCCAGTTACTAGCGGACAATGAGCAGTTCTTC.

This clone is labeled medium-sized. The chain carries TRBV28 and TRBJ1-5; 7 bases align to TRBD1. CDR3 length: 12 amino acids. V shed 7 bases and J 5 bases; nucleotides not matched to a gene: 2. Germline-derived CDR1 and CDR2 are MDHEN and SYDVKM. The CDR3, as DNA: TGTGCCAGCAACAGGGGCCATCAGCCCCAGCATTTT. Protein sequence: CASNRGHQPQHF. The full variable domain, with the rest looked up from reference TRBV28 and TRBJ1-5, is DVKVTQSSRYLVKRTGEKVFLECVQDMDHENMFWYRQDPGLGLRLIYFSYDVKMKEKGDIPEGYSVSREKKERFSLILESASTNQTSMYLCASNRGHQPQHFGDGTRLSIL.

CDR3: CASSLHPAADTQYF. DNA for the CDR3: TGTGCCAGCAGCTTACATCCGGCCGCAGATACGCAGTATTTT. The gene calls are TRBV7-2 and TRBJ2-3; D is unresolved. The CDR3 runs to 14 residues. V lost 2 bases, J lost 4 bases, and 10 bases lay in between. The germline V gene encodes CDR1 SGHTA and CDR2 FQGNSA. The full variable domain, rest sourced from reference TRBV7-2 and TRBJ2-3, is GAGVSQSPSNKVTEKGKDVELRCDPISGHTALYWYRQSLGQGLEFLIYFQGNSAPDKSGLPSDRFSAERTGGSVSTLTIQRTQQEDSAVYLCASSLHPAADTQYFGPGTRLTVL.

The genes are TRBV7-9 and TRBJ2-3; D remains ambiguous. Germline V gives CDR1 SEHNR, CDR2 FQNEAQ (reference sequence). The CDR3 spans 14 residues. V dropped 3 bases and J dropped 2 bases, with 9 bases sitting between them. The CDR3 protein is CASSLQIVTDTQYF. Written as DNA, the CDR3 is TGTGCCAGCAGCTTGCAAATAGTCACAGATACGCAGTATTTT.

The chain couples TRBV6-1 to TRBJ2-4; D possibly uses TRBD1 or TRBD2 (6 bases each). The CDR3 consists of 20 residues. In germline, CDR1 is MNHNS, CDR2 SASEGT. V was shortened by 2 bases and J by 0 bases, with 23 bases between the two germline ends. In DNA form, the CDR3 reads TGTGCCAGCAGTGAAAAGCCGGGGGCGGCCTTAAGGGTAGCCAAAAACATTCAGTACTTC. This gives the protein CASSEKPGAALRVAKNIQYF.

This clone has more than one count but fewer than ten. The chain links TRBV28 to TRBJ1-2; D unclear. The CDR3 length is 12 residues. Germline CDR1 reads MDHEN; CDR2 reads SYDVKM. Trimming took off 2 bases at V and 4 bases at J, with 5 bases between the two ends. CDR3: CASSLISYGYTF. Here the CDR3 DNA reads TGTGCCAGCAGTTTAATCTCCTATGGCTACACCTTC.

The chain is built from TRBV5-4 and TRBJ2-7; a possible D gene is TRBD2 (5 bases). CDR1 SGHNT and CDR2 YYREEE come from the germline V gene (reference sequence). Trimming stripped 0 bases from V and 6 bases from J, with 13 bases between. CDR3 length equals 14 residues. The CDR3 reads CASSLVGAAGEQYF. In nucleotides, the CDR3 is TGTGCCAGCAGCTTGGTGGGAGCGGCTGGCGAGCAGTACTTC.

The chain carries TRBV5-4 and TRBJ2-7, with TRBD2 matching 9 bases. V was pared by 4 bases and J by 2 bases, with 4 bases of the junction left unmatched. The CDR3 sequence is 14 residues long. CDR1 is SGHNT, CDR2 YYREEE, per germline (reference sequence). The CDR3 nucleotides are TGTGCCAGCAGCCATAGCGGGAGACCCTACGAGCAGTACTTC. It yields the protein CASSHSGRPYEQYF.

The rearrangement joins TRBV4-2 to TRBJ1-3; 7 bases are shared with TRBD1. This CDR3 is 16 amino acids long. The V segment lost 4 bases and the J segment 1 base; nucleotides outside the gene matches: 7. Germline CDR1 reads LGHNA; CDR2 reads YNFKEQ. The CDR3 is CASSPSQGESGNTIYF. The CDR3 DNA reads as TGTGCCAGCAGCCCAAGCCAGGGGGAGTCTGGAAACACCATATATTTT.

This clone was counted once. The rearrangement links TRBV4-1 to TRBJ1-1; D call uncertain. The CDR3 is 14 residues long. Germline loops: CDR1 MGHRA, CDR2 YSYEKL. V lost 3 bases and J lost 6, with 14 bases in between. CDR3 region: CASSHTPGESEAFF. CDR3 sequence (DNA): TGCGCCAGCAGCCATACCCCAGGTGAGTCTGAAGCTTTCTTT.

This clone has more than one count but fewer than ten. The chain combines TRBV28 with TRBJ2-1; the D is unclear. CDR3 length: 13 residues. The V and J ends lost 2 bases and 6 bases respectively, with 8 bases between them. CDR1 MDHEN and CDR2 SYDVKM come from the germline V gene. The CDR3 loop is CASSLQQSNEQFF. The CDR3 DNA follows: TGTGCCAGCAGTTTACAGCAAAGCAATGAGCAGTTCTTC.

To note about this clone: A much larger clone lies a single base off, so this may be a read error. The V gene is TRBV4-2, the J gene TRBJ1-2; possible D gene TRBD1, 6 bases. The CDR3 totals 13 residues. The germline V and J ends were trimmed by 4 bases and 6 bases, with 12 bases remaining between them. CDR1 and CDR2 from the germline V gene are LGHNA and YNFKEQ. This CDR3 is CASSLGARHGYTF. The CDR3 DNA follows: TGTGCCAGCAGCCTGGGGGCAAGGCATGGCTACACCTTC.

The chain is built from TRBV19 and TRBJ2-7, with D possibly being TRBD1 (6 bases). Trimming removed 1 base at V and 6 bases at J, with 13 bases between. CDR3 length: 14 residues. CDR1 and CDR2 (germline): LNHDA, SQIVND (reference sequence). The CDR3 nucleotides read TGTGCCAGTAGTATAGCCCCCACAGGGTTCGAGCAGTACTTC. Protein: CASSIAPTGFEQYF.

This sequence joins TRBV7-9 and TRBJ2-7; TRBD2 might be the D (5 bases). Trimming cost V 0 bases and J 6 bases, with 9 bases left between them. The CDR3 consists of 13 residues. CDR1 is SEHNR, CDR2 FQNEAQ, per germline (reference sequence). CDR3 nucleotide sequence: TGTGCCAGCAGCTTAGCAGGAGGAGCCGAGCAGTACTTC. Its translation: CASSLAGGAEQYF.

By share, this clone ranks as medium-sized. This sequence joins TRBV5-4 and TRBJ2-7, with D maybe TRBD2 (6 bases). CDR1 is SGHNT, CDR2 YYREEE, per germline (reference sequence). The CDR3 length is 13 residues. The V end was cut by 2 bases, the J end by 7 bases, with 13 bases between. CDR3 in amino acids: CASSFDGGIEQYF. CDR3 DNA sequence: TGTGCCAGCAGCTTCGACGGCGGGATAGAGCAGTACTTC.

The rearrangement links TRBV25-1 to TRBJ2-3; no firm D call. The CDR3 sequence is 15 residues long. Germline assignment: CDR1 MGHDK and CDR2 SYGVNS. Trimming pared 3 bases from V and 3 bases from J, leaving 13 bases between. The CDR3 reads CASSDTGLGTDTQYF. The CDR3 nucleotides are TGTGCCAGCAGTGACACCGGGCTCGGGACAGATACGCAGTATTTT.

The DNA of the CDR3 is TGTGCCAGCAGTACTGGGACTAGCGTATACAATGAGCAGTTCTTC. Its protein is CASSTGTSVYNEQFF. The chain employs TRBV6-5 and TRBJ2-1, with 10 bases lining up with TRBD2. V was clipped by 5 bases and J by 4 bases; unmatched bases: 5. CDR1 and CDR2 (germline): MNHEY, SVGAGI. The CDR3 runs to 15 residues.

The chain carries TRBV11-2 and TRBJ2-5, with 9 bases that match TRBD2. V shed 5 bases and J 5 bases; nucleotides not matched to a gene: 9. CDR1 SGHAT and CDR2 FQNNGV come from the germline V gene. This CDR3 spans 15 amino acids. Written as DNA, the CDR3 is TGTGCCAGCAGCCGCAGGGGACTAGCCGCCGAGACCCAGTACTTC. This translates into CASSRRGLAAETQYF.

This chain links TRBV6-5 with TRBJ1-2; no clear D. The CDR3 has 12 residues. Trimming pared 7 bases from V and 4 bases from J, leaving 10 bases between. Germline CDR1 reads MNHEY; CDR2 reads SVGAGI. The CDR3, as DNA: TGTGCCAGCAAGAGGGTTGGCTATGGCTACACCTTC. Protein: CASKRVGYGYTF.

Details on this clone: One junction end does not reproduce the germline sequence, and a read error may be involved. This chain uses TRBV27 with TRBJ2-3; 11 bases are shared with TRBD2. Germline loops: CDR1 MNHEY, CDR2 SMNVEV (reference sequence). This CDR3 has 12 residues. CDR3 sequence: CASTKPGLAVFF. The CDR3 DNA sequence: TGTGCCAGCACTAAACCGGGACTAGCGGTTTTTTTT.

The chain links TRBV18 to TRBJ1-4; the match to TRBD1 covers 9 bases. The germline V gene has CDR1 KGHSH and CDR2 LQKENI. After removal of 5 bases from V and 2 bases from J, the junction contained 3 bases not matched to a gene. There are 15 residues in the CDR3. CDR3 sequence: CASSAQGATNEKLFF. For the CDR3, the DNA is TGTGCCAGCTCAGCACAGGGGGCCACTAATGAAAAACTGTTTTTT.

The chain's CDR3 is CASSQGGSDTEAFF. For the CDR3, the DNA is TGCGCCAGCAGCCAGGGGGGCTCAGACACTGAAGCTTTCTTT. V and J are TRBV4-1 and TRBJ1-1; the D gene is possibly TRBD1 (6 bases). The length of the CDR3 is 14 residues. Trimming left V 3 bases short and J 3 bases short, with 11 bases between. CDR1 and CDR2 from the germline V gene are MGHRA and YSYEKL.

The chain is built from TRBV25-1 and TRBJ1-5, with D unclear. The V gene lost 4 bases and the J gene lost 9 bases, with 10 bases spanning the gap. Germline V gene data show CDR1 as MGHDK and CDR2 as SYGVNS. This CDR3 is 12 amino acids long. CDR3 amino acids: CASSGSKGPQHF. CDR3 nucleotides: TGTGCCAGCAGTGGAAGTAAGGGGCCCCAGCATTTT.